This entry lists 8 T cell receptor beta chains sequenced from one sample in a study of T cell repertoires in ileal Crohn's disease. Indicated time point: neoterminal ileum biopsy at postoperative endoscopy, about 6 months after surgery. Repertoires were generated with immunoSEQ multiplex PCR, while TCRdb's copy carries only in-frame clones and drops some. The sample lists more than 50,000 clones; roughly 91% were seen once. Sequenced: ileal tissue. These receptors were collected from an adult with Crohn's disease.

CDR3 bases: TGTGCCAGCAGCAGGGACAGAAATCAGCCCCAGCATTTT. Translating it yields CASSRDRNQPQHF. The chain links TRBV11-3 to TRBJ1-5; TRBD1 matches at 7 bases. CDR3 length: 13 amino acids. J gave up 4 bases and V 5 bases, and 2 bases lay outside the gene matches. Germline lookup yields CDR1 SGHNT and CDR2 YENEEA. Complete variable domain (other parts from reference TRBV11-3 and TRBJ1-5): EAGVVQSPRYKIIEKKQPVAFWCNPISGHNTLYWYLQNLGQGPELLIRYENEEAVDDSQLPKDRFSAERLKGVDSTLKIQPAELGDSAVYLCASSRDRNQPQHFGDGTRLSIL.

This sequence joins TRBV2 and TRBJ1-5, with a possible D match to TRBD1 (6 bases). The CDR3 extends over 18 amino acids. V lost 5 bases and J lost 0, with 20 bases in between. Germline CDR1 reads SNHLY; CDR2 reads FYNNEI. CDR3 in amino acids: CASSKTLNWDNSNQPQHF. The DNA for the CDR3 is TGTGCCAGCAGTAAAACCCTGAACTGGGACAATAGCAATCAGCCCCAGCATTTT.

A single count supports this clone. The V gene is TRBV5-5, the J gene TRBJ1-2; weak D call: TRBD1 (5 bases). The CDR3 sequence is 13 residues long. The V and J ends lost 2 bases and 2 bases respectively, with 7 bases between them. The germline V gene has CDR1 SGHKS and CDR2 YYEKEE (reference sequence). The CDR3 sequence is CASSFQGNYGYTF. The CDR3 bases are TGTGCCAGCAGCTTCCAGGGCAACTATGGCTACACCTTC. Together with reference TRBV5-5 and TRBJ1-2, the CDR3 gives the full variable domain: DAGVTQSPTHLIKTRGQQVTLRCSPISGHKSVSWYQQVLGQGPQFIFQYYEKEERGRGNFPDRFSARQFPNYSSELNVNALLLGDSALYLCASSFQGNYGYTFGSGTRLTVV.

V usage is TRBV9 and J usage is TRBJ2-1; weak D call: TRBD2 (6 bases). Deletions cut 0 bases from V and 2 bases from J, with 9 bases between. CDR3 length: 15 amino acids. CDR1 is SGDLS and CDR2 is YYNGEE in the germline V gene. The CDR3 coding sequence is TGTGCCAGCAGCGTAGCGGGAGTGACCTACAATGAGCAGTTCTTC. This sequence encodes CASSVAGVTYNEQFF. The full variable domain, completed using reference TRBV9 and TRBJ2-1, is DSGVTQTPKHLITATGQRVTLRCSPRSGDLSVYWYQQSLDQGLQFLIQYYNGEERAKGNILERFSAQQFPDLHSELNLSSLELGDSALYFCASSVAGVTYNEQFFGPGTRLTVL.

The chain is built from TRBV6-1 and TRBJ1-5, with D unresolved. Trimming removed 2 bases from V and 0 bases from J, with 11 bases in between. The CDR3 covers 16 residues. Per germline, CDR1 MNHNS and CDR2 SASEGT. CDR3 sequence: CASSELPGYSNQPQHF. CDR3 bases: TGTGCCAGCAGTGAACTGCCGGGTTATAGCAATCAGCCCCAGCATTTT.

The CDR3 reads CASSLDSQGQPQHF. The CDR3 DNA is TGTGCCAGCAGCTTAGATAGCCAGGGTCAGCCCCAGCATTTT. The J gene is TRBJ1-5, the V gene TRBV11-2, with D maybe TRBD1 (5 bases). Germline V lookup: CDR1 SGHAT, CDR2 FQNNGV. Trimming stripped 0 bases from V and 6 bases from J, with 9 bases between. The CDR3 is 14 amino acids. Full variable domain (missing parts from reference TRBV11-2 and TRBJ1-5): EAGVAQSPRYKIIEKRQSVAFWCNPISGHATLYWYQQILGQGPKLLIQFQNNGVVDDSQLPKDRFSAERLKGVDSTLKIQPAKLEDSAVYLCASSLDSQGQPQHFGDGTRLSIL.

The table lists this clone with a count of one. V usage is TRBV30 and J usage is TRBJ1-2, with D perhaps matching TRBD1 (5 bases). The CDR3 has 16 residues. Germline CDR1 reads GTSNPN; CDR2 reads SVGIG (reference sequence). The V end lost 0 bases, the J end lost 7 bases, and 21 bases lay between the germline ends. CDR3 protein: CAWSVFAGLSNSGYTF. In DNA, the CDR3 is TGTGCCTGGAGTGTTTTTGCAGGGTTGTCAAACAGTGGCTACACCTTC.

The rearrangement joins TRBV5-8 to TRBJ1-1; 9 bases line up with TRBD1. Germline assignment: CDR1 SGHTS and CDR2 YDEGEE. This CDR3 is 15 amino acids long. With 3 bases clipped from V and 3 bases from J, the junction kept 6 bases outside the gene matches. CDR3 in DNA: TGTGCCAGCAGCTCACGGACAGGGGCAGACACTGAAGCTTTCTTT. Residues: CASSSRTGADTEAFF. The variable domain in full, with the rest retrieved from reference TRBV5-8 and TRBJ1-1, is EAGVTQSPTHLIKTRGQQATLRCSPISGHTSVYWYQQALGLGLQFLLWYDEGEERNRGNFPPRFSGRQFPNYSSELNVNALELEDSALYLCASSSRTGADTEAFFGQGTRLTVV.